The subject of this entry is one TCR beta chain. This CDR3 contains 13 residues. V was shortened by 3 bases and J by 3 bases, with 7 bases between the two germline ends. The V gene's germline CDR1 is LGHDT and CDR2 YNNKEL (reference sequence). Some clones are missing from TCRdb's copy, which holds only in-frame ones; the method was immunoSEQ multiplex PCR. The profile shows tens of thousands of clones, more than 70% of them singletons. The data derive from a study of blood T cell repertoires in COVID-19. The rearrangement links TRBV3-1 (or the pseudogene TRBV3-2) to TRBJ2-3, with a weak D call TRBD2 (6 bases). Material: peripheral blood. The clonotype comes from a human donor in a cohort sampled during active COVID-19. CDR3 coding DNA: TGTGCCAGCAGCCAGGGGGGAACAGATACGCAGTATTTT. This gives the protein CASSQGGTDTQYF.